This TCR beta chain was identified during a study of cytomegalovirus exposure and HLA in healthy donors. About the study: It was reported in a later analysis that the 100 to 150 validation repertoires used the same platform as the 500 to 700 first-cohort repertoires. Study results and caveats: Cytomegalovirus status was reportedly diagnosed by the classifier with high specificity and sensitivity.

The table came from immunoSEQ multiplex PCR; TCRdb's copy has only in-frame clones and leaves some out. The sample carries approximately 90,000 clones, about 94% recorded once. Germline CDR1 reads LNHDA; CDR2 reads SQIVND (reference sequence). The CDR3 is made up of 14 amino acids. The V and J ends lost 10 bases and 4 bases, in that order; junction bases with no gene match: 12. As to this clone: What it binds is unknown.

The clonotype comes from a woman in her 30s in good health and CMV-seropositive. Sequencing was performed on PBMCs. This sequence joins TRBV19 and TRBJ1-2, with TRBD1 matching 7 bases. DNA of the CDR3: TGTGCCACTGAACGGGCGGGACAGAGCTATGGCTACACCTTC. The encoded protein is CATERAGQSYGYTF. The complete variable domain, with remaining parts taken from reference TRBV19 and TRBJ1-2, reads DGGITQSPKYLFRKEGQNVTLSCEQNLNHDAMYWYRQDPGQGLRLIYYSQIVNDFQKGDIAEGYSVSREKKESFPLTVTSAQKNPTAFYLCATERAGQSYGYTFGSGTRLTVV.